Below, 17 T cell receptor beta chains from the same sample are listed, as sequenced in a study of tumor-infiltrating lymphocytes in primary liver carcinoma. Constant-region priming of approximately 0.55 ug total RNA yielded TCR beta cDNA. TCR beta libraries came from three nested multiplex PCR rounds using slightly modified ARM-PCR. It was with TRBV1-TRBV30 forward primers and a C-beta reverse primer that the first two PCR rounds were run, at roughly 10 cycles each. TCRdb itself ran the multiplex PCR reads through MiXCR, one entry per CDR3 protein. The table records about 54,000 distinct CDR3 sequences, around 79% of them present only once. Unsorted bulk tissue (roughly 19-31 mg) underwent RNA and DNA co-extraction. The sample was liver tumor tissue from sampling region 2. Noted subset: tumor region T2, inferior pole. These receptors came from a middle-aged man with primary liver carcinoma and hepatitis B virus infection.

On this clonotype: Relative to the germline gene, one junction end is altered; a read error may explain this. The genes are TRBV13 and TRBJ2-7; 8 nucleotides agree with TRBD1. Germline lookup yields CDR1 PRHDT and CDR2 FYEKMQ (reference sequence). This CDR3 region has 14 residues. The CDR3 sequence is CASSPRDRGYEHYF. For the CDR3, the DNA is TGTGCCAGCAGCCCCCGTGACAGGGGCTACGAGCATTACTTC.

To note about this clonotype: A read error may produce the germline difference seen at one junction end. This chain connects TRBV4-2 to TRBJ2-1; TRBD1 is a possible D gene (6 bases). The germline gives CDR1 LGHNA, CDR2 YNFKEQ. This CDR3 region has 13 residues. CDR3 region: CASNRQEANEQFF. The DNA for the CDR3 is TGTGCCAGCAACCGACAGGAGGCCAATGAGCAATTCTTC.

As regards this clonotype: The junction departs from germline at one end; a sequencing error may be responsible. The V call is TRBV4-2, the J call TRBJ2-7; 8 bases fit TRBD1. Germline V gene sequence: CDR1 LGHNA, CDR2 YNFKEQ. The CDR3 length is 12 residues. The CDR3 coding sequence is TGTGCTAGCAGCCAGACAGGGGACGATCAGTACTTC. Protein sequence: CASSQTGDDQYF.

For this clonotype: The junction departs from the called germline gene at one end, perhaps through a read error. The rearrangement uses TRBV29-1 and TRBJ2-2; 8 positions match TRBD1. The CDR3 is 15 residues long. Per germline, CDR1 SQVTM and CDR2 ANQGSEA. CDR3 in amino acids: CSVRTPGQETGELLF. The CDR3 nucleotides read TGCAGTGTGAGAACACCGGGACAGGAGACCGGGGAGCTGCTTTTT.

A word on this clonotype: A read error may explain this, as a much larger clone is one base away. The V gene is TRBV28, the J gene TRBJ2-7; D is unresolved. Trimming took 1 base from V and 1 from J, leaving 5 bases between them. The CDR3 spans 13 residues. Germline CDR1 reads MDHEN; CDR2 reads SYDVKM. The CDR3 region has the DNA TGTGCCAGCAGTTTATCCTGTTCCTACGAGCAGTACTTC. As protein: CASSLSCSYEQYF. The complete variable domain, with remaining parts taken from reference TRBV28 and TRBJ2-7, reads DVKVTQSSRYLVKRTGEKVFLECVQDMDHENMFWYRQDPGLGLRLIYFSYDVKMKEKGDIPEGYSVSREKKERFSLILESASTNQTSMYLCASSLSCSYEQYFGPGTRLTVT.

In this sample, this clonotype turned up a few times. In nucleotides, the CDR3 is TGTGCCACCAGTGAACAGGGGACCTATGGCTACACCTTC. It specifies CATSEQGTYGYTF. The V gene is TRBV24-1, the J gene TRBJ1-2, with 7 bases aligning to TRBD1. V shed 4 bases and J 4 bases; nucleotides not matched to a gene: 2. The germline V gene has CDR1 KGHDR and CDR2 SFDVKD. This CDR3 contains 13 residues.

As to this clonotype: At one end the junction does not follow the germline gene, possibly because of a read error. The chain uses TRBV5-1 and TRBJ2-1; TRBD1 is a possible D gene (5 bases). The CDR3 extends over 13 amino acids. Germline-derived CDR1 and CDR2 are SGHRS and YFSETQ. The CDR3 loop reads CAGSLRGIYEQFF. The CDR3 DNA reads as TGCGCCGGCAGCTTAAGGGGCATCTATGAGCAGTTCTTC.

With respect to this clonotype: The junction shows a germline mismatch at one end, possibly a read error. CDR3 loop: CARRAGGGDEKLFF. The CDR3, as DNA: TGTGCCAGAAGAGCAGGGGGCGGTGATGAAAAACTGTTTTTC. The rearrangement uses TRBV6-5 and TRBJ1-4; 8 bases map to TRBD1. CDR1 and CDR2 (germline): MNHEY, SVGAGI. CDR3 length equals 14 residues.

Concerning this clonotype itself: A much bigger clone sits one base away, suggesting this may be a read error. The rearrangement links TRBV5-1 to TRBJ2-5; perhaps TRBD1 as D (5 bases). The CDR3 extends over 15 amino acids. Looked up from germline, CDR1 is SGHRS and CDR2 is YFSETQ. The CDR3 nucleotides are TGCGCCAGCAGCGCCCAGGGCTCACTCCAAGACACCCAGTACTTC. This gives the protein CASSAQGSLQDTQYF.

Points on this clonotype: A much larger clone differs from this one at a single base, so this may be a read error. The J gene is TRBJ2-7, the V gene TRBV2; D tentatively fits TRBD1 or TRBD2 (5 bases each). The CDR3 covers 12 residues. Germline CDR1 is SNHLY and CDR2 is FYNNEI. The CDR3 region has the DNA TGTGCCCGAGGGGAGTTCTTCGCCGAGCGGTACTTC. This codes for CARGEFFAERYF.

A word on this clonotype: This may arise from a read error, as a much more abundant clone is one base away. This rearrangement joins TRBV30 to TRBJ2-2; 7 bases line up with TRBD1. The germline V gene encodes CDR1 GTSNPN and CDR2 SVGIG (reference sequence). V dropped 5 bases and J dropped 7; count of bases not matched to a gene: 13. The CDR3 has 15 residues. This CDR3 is CAWGSGQVLIGELFF. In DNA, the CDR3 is TGTGCCTGGGGTTCAGGACAGGTCCTTATCGGGGAGCTGTTTTTT. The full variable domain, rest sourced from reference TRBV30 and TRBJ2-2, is SQTIHQWPATLVQPVGSPLSLECTVEGTSNPNLYWYRQAAGRGLQLLFYSVGIGQISSEVPQNLSASRPQDRQFILSSKKLLLSDSGFYLCAWGSGQVLIGELFFGEGSRLTVL.

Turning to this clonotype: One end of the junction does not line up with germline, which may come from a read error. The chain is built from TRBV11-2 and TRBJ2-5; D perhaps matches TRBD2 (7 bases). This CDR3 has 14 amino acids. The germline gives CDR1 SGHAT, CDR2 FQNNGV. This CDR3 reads CVSSEGGEGETQYF. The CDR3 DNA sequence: TGTGTCAGCAGCGAAGGGGGGGAAGGTGAGACCCAGTACTTC.

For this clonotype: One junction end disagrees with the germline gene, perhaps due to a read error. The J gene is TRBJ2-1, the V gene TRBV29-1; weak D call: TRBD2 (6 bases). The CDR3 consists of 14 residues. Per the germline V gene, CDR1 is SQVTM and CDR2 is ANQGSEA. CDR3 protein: CSVGDWSSCNEQFF. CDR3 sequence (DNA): TGCAGCGTTGGGGACTGGAGCTCCTGCAATGAGCAGTTCTTT.

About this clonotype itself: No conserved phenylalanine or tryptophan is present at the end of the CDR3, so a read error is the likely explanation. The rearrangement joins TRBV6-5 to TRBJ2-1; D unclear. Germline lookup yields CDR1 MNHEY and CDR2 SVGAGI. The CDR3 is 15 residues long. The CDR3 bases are TGTGTCAGCAGTCCTTACTCTTACTCCTACAAAGAGCAGTTCCTC. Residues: CVSSPYSYSYKEQFL.

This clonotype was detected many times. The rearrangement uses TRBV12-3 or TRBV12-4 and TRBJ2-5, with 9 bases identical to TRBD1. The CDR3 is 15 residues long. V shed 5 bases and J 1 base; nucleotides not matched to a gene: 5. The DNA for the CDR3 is TGTGCCAGCAGTGCCGCGGGACAGGGCCAAGAGACCCAGTACTTC. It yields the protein CASSAAGQGQETQYF.

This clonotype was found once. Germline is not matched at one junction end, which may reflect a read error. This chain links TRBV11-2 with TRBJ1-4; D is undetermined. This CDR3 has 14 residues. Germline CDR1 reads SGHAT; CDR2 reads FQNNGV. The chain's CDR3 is CASSLEVGEEKLFF. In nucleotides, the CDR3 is TGTGCCAGCAGCTTAGAGGTTGGGGAGGAGAAACTGTTTTTC.

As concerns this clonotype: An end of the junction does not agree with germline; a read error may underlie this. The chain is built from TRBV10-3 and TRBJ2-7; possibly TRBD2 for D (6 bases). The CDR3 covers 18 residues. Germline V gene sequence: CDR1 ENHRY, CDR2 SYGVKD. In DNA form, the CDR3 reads TGTGCCATCAGCCCGGGAGTAGCGGCGTCCCCCTTCTCCTATGAGCAGTACTTC. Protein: CAISPGVAASPFSYEQYF.